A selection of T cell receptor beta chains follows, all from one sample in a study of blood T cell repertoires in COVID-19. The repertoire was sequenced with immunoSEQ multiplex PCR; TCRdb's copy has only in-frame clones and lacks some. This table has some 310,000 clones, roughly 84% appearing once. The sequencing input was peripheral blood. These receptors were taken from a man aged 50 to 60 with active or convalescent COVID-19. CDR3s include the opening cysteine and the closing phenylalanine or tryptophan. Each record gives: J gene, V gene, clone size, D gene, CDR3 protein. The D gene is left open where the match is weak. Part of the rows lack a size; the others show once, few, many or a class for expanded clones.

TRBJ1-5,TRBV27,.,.,CASSLLSGIPKYSNQPQHF
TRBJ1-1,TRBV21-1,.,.,CASSNSDRASLTEAFF
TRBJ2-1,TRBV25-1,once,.,CASSVWGEQREQFF
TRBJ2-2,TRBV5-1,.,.,CASSLAGLGTGELFF
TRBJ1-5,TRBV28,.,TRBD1,CASSFGQGFQPQHF
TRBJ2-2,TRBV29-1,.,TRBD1,CSGGQGVSGELFF
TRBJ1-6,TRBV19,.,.,CASSIAGSGNSPLHF
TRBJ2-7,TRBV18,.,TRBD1,CASSPSGQGLYEQYF
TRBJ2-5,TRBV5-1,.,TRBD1,CASRKGAVQETQYF
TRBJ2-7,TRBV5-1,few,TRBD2,CASSPASLALNYEQYF
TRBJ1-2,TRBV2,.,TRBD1,CASSETGRNYGYTF
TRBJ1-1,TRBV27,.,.,CASSFAGGTEAFF
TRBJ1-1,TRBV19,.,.,CASNTVTEAFF
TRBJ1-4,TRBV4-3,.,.,CASSQDIPRAEKLFF
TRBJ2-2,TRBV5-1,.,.,CASSLGPGATGELFF
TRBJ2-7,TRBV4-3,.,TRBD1,CASSQPPGQGHYEQYF
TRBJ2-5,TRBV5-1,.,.,CASSRSQGRLAETQYF
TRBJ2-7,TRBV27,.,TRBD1,CASGRQGAYEQYF
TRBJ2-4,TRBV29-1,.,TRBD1,CSGLQGEGNIQYF
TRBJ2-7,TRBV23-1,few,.,CASSQSVGDYEQYF
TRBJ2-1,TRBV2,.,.,CASSQGNEQFF
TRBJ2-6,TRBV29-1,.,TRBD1,CSVRDRGPGANVLTF
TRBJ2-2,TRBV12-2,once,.,CASTPGTGANTGELFF
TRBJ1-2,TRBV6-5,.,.,CASNDRPFYYGYTF
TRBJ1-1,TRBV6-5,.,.,CAAGERTEAFF
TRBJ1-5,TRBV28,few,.,CASSPLRRTALSNQPQHF
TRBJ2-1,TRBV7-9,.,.,CASSTPSYVGEQFF